This T cell receptor beta chain was found in a study of CXCR4 blockade with PD-1 therapy in pancreatic cancer (dated by TCRdb to the late 2010s). Background for the entire study: The study analyzed resected pancreatic ductal adenocarcinoma using multiplex immunohistochemistry and TCRbeta immunosequencing, along with ex vivo slice culture to test PD-1 and CXCR4 blockade. To assess intratumoral heterogeneity, two geographically distinct regions from each of over 5 tumors were TCR-sequenced.

To note about this clone: The antigen it binds to is not known. Per-base quality was not reported, and no clone a single base away is much larger than it.

Study-wide conclusions, independent of this receptor: Clonal expansion was observed in tumors, with a mean productive clonality of about 0.15 compared with over 0.045 in healthy blood, but no correlation between clonality and survival was found. Only TCRbeta chains were sequenced, so true antigen-specificity overlap of convergent dominant clones remained unconfirmed pending paired alpha-beta single-cell sequencing. Amino acid clone frequency correlated strongly with the number of distinct nucleotide rearrangements encoding it, suggesting convergent selection by common tumor antigens.

The patients who supplied the archived tumor blocks had received no neoadjuvant therapy before resection. The preserved-tissue arm of the study used about 30 surgical resection samples from about two dozen previously untreated pancreatic ductal adenocarcinoma patients. For the resection arm, ten 5-micron curls of FFPE tumor adjacent to the multiplex immunohistochemistry slide were used for DNA extraction. Compared with germline, V lacks 7 bases and J lacks 3 bases; bases without a gene match: 5. The germline V gene sets CDR1 to MNHGY and CDR2 to SAAAGT. From its cysteine to its phenylalanine, the CDR3 spans 13 amino acids. Only the CDR3 region is kept as DNA, spanning 39 bases read in frame from base 1. Extracted DNA was used for immunosequencing of TCRbeta CDR3 regions with the immunoSEQ Assay at Adaptive Biotechnologies. In the paper's pipeline: To quantify the absolute abundance of each unique TCRbeta CDR3, sequences were collapsed and filtered. Clonality was defined as 1 minus Pielou's evenness, computed on productive in-frame rearrangements only. Regional overlap was measured by following the top 100 nucleotide rearrangements across paired samples, and the Morisita index was used to compare paired samples with unrelated samples. The immunoSEQ Rearrangement Details tool was used to assess convergence of nucleotide rearrangements onto identical amino acid sequences. The immuneACCESS repertoire file appears here via TCRdb, limited to in-frame rearrangements. These files lack a portion of the clones; in checked studies, under half of the deficit traces to unresolved V genes, and the cause of the others is not known. D and trimming come from the DNA, and the V and J calls and clone size come from that table. For this sample there are some 4,400 clones; around 62% appear just once. Approximately 14% of the sample is in the top ten clones.

The material sequenced was tumor tissue. The rearranged segments are TRBV6-8 and TRBJ2-7; 8 central bases correspond to TRBD1. This TCR derives from a human donor with pancreatic ductal adenocarcinoma. DNA sequence: TGTGCCAGCACCCGGGACAGGCACTACGAGCAGTACTTC. Protein translation: CASTRDRHYEQYF.